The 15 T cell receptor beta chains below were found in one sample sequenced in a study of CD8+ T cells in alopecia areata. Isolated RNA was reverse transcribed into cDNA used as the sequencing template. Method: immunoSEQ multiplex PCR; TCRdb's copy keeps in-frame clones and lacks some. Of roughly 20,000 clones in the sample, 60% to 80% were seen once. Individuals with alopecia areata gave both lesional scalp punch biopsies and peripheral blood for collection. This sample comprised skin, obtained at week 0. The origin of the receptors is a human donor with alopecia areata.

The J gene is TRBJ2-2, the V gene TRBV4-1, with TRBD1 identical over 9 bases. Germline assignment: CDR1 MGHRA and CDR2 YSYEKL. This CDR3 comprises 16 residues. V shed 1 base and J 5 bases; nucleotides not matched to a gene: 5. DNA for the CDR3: TGCGCCAGCAGCCAAGTAGACAGGGGGGGAACCGGGGAGCTGTTTTTT. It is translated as CASSQVDRGGTGELFF.

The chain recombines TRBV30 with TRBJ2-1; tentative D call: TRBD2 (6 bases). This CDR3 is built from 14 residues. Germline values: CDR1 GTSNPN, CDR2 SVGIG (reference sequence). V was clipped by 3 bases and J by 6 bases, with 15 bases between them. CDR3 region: CAWSSGRFGNEQFF. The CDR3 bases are TGTGCCTGGAGCTCTGGGAGGTTCGGCAATGAGCAGTTCTTC. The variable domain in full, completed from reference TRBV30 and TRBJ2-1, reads SQTIHQWPATLVQPVGSPLSLECTVEGTSNPNLYWYRQAAGRGLQLLFYSVGIGQISSEVPQNLSASRPQDRQFILSSKKLLLSDSGFYLCAWSSGRFGNEQFFGPGTRLTVL.

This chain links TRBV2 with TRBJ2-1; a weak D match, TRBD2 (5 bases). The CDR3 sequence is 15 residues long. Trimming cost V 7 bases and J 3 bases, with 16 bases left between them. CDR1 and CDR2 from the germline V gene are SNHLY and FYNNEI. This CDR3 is CASNPDGGIYNEQFF. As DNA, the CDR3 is TGTGCCAGCAACCCGGACGGAGGAATCTACAATGAGCAGTTCTTC.

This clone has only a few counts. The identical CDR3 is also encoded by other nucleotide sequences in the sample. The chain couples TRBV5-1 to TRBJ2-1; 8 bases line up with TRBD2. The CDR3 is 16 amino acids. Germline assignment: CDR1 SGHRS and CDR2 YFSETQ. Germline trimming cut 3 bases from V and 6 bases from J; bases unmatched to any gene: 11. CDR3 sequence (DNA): TGCGCCAGCAGCTCACACTCCGGGGGGGACGGCAATGAGCAGTTCTTC. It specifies CASSSHSGGDGNEQFF.

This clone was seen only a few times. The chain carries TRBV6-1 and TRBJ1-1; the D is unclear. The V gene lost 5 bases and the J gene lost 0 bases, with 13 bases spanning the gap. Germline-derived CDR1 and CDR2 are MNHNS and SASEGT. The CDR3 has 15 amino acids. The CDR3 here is CASSRADLMNTEAFF. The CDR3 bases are TGTGCCAGCAGTCGCGCAGACCTCATGAACACTGAAGCTTTCTTT.

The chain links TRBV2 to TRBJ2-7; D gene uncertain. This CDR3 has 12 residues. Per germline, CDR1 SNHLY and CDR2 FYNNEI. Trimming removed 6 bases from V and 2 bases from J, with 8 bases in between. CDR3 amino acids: CASSAGPYEQYF. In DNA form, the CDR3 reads TGTGCCAGCAGCGCAGGACCCTACGAGCAGTACTTC.

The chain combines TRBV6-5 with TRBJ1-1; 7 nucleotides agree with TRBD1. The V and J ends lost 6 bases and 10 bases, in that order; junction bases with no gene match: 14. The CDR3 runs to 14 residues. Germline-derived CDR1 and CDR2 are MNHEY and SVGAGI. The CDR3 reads CASSPGQAPWVAFF. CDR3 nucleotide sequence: TGTGCCAGCAGCCCCGGACAGGCGCCGTGGGTAGCTTTCTTT.

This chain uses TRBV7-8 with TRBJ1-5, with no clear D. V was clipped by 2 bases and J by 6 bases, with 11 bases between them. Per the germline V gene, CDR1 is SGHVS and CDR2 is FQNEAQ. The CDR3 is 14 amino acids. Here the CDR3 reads CASSLTEVGQPQHF. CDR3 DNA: TGTGCCAGCAGCTTAACTGAAGTGGGTCAGCCCCAGCATTTT. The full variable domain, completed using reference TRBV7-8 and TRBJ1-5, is GAGVSQSPRYKVAKRGQDVALRCDPISGHVSLFWYQQALGQGPEFLTYFQNEAQLDKSGLPSDRFFAERPEGSVSTLKIQRTQQEDSAVYLCASSLTEVGQPQHFGDGTRLSIL.

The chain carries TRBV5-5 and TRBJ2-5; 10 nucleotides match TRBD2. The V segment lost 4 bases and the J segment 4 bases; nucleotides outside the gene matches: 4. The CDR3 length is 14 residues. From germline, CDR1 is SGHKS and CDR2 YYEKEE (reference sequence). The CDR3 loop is CASSKGLARETQYF. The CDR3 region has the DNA TGTGCCAGCAGCAAGGGACTAGCGCGAGAGACCCAGTACTTC.

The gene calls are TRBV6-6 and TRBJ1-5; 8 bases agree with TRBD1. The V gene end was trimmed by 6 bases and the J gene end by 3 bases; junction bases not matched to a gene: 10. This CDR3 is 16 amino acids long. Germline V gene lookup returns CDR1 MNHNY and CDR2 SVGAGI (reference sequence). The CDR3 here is CASSDRDRNANQPQHF. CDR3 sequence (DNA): TGTGCCAGCAGCGACCGGGACAGGAATGCCAATCAGCCCCAGCATTTT.

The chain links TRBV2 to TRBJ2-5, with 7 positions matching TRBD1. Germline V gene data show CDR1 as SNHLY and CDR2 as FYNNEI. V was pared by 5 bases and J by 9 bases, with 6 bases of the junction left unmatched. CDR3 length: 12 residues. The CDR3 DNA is TGTGCCAGCAGTTATTCGGGGACAGCCCAGTACTTC. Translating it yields CASSYSGTAQYF.

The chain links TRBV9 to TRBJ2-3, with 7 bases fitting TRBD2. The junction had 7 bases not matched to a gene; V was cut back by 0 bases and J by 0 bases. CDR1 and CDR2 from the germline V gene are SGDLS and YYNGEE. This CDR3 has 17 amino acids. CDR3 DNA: TGTGCCAGCAGCGTAGATAGCGGGCGTCCTAGCACAGATACGCAGTATTTT. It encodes CASSVDSGRPSTDTQYF. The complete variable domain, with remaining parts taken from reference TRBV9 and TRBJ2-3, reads DSGVTQTPKHLITATGQRVTLRCSPRSGDLSVYWYQQSLDQGLQFLIQYYNGEERAKGNILERFSAQQFPDLHSELNLSSLELGDSALYFCASSVDSGRPSTDTQYFGPGTRLTVL.

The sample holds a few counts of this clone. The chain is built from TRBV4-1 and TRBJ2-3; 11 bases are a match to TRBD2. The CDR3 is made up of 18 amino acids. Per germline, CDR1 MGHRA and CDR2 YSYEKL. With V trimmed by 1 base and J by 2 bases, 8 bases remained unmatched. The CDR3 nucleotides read TGCGCCAGCAGCCAAGGATTACTAGCGGGGGTGTCCACAGATACGCAGTATTTT. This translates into CASSQGLLAGVSTDTQYF.

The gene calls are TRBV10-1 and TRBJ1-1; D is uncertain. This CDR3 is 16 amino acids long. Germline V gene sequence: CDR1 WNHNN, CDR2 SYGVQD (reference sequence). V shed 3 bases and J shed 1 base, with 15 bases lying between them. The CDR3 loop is CASSDYSGPTNTEAFF. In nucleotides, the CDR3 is TGCGCCAGCAGTGACTACTCCGGGCCTACGAACACTGAAGCTTTCTTT.

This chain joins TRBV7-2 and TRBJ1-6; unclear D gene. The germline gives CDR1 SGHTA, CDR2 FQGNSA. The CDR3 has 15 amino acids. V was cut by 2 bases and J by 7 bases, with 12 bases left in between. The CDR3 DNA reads TGTGCCAGCAGCTTAAGTGGATCAAAAAATTCACCCCTCCACTTT. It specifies CASSLSGSKNSPLHF.